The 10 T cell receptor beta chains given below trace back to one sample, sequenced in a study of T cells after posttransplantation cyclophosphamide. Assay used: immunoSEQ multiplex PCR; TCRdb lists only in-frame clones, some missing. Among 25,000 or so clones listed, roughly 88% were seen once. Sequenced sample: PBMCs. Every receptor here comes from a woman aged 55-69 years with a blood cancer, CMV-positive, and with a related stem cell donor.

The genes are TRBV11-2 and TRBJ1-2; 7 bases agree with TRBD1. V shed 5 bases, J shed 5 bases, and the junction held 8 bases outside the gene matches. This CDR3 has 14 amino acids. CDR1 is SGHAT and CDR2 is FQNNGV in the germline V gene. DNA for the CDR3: TGTGCCAGCAGCCCCATACAGGGGATATATGGCTACACCTTC. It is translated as CASSPIQGIYGYTF.

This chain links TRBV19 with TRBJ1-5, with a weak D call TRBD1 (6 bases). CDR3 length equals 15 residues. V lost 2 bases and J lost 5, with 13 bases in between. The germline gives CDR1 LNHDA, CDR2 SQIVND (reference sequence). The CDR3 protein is CASSILQGGYQPQHF. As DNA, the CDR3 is TGTGCCAGTAGTATACTACAGGGTGGTTATCAGCCCCAGCATTTT.

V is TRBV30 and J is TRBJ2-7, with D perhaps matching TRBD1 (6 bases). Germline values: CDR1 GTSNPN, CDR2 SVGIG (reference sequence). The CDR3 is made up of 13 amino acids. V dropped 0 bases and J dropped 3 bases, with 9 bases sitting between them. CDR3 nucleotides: TGTGCCTGGAGTGTGGACAGCCTCTACGAGCAGTACTTC. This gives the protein CAWSVDSLYEQYF.

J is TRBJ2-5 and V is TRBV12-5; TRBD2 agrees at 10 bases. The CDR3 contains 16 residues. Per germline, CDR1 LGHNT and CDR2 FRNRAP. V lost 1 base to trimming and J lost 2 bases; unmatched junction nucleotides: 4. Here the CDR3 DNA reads TGTGCTAGTGGTTTGGGGGGACTAGCGCTACAAGAGACCCAGTACTTC. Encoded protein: CASGLGGLALQETQYF.

The CDR3 DNA sequence: TGTGCCAGCAGCGGAACAGCCGGGACAGTGAACACTGAAGCTTTCTTT. It yields the protein CASSGTAGTVNTEAFF. The chain couples TRBV21-1 to TRBJ1-1; the table's D call of TRBD1 was not tested on the DNA. TRBV21-1 is labeled a pseudogene. The CDR3 covers 16 residues.

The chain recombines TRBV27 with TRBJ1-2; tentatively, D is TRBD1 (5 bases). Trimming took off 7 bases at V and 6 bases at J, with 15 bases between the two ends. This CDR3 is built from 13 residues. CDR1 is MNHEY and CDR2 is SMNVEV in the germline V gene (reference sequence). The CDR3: CASTQGGRDGYTF. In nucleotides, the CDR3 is TGTGCCAGCACTCAGGGAGGGAGGGATGGCTACACCTTC.

CDR3 in amino acids: CASSLDVKELFF. The CDR3 region has the DNA TGTGCCAGCAGCTTAGATGTCAAGGAGCTGTTTTTT. This sequence joins TRBV7-9 and TRBJ2-2; no reliable D call. The V and J ends lost 1 base and 10 bases respectively, with 7 bases between them. From germline, CDR1 is SEHNR and CDR2 FQNEAQ (reference sequence). This CDR3 region has 12 residues.

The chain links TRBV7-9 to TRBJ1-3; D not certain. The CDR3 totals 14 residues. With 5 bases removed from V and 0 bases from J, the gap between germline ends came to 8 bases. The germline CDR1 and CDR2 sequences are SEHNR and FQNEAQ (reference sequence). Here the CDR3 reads CASSAHFSGNTIYF. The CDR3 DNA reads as TGTGCCAGCAGCGCTCACTTCTCTGGAAACACCATATATTTT. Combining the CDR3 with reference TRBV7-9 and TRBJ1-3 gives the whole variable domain DTGVSQNPRHKITKRGQNVTFRCDPISEHNRLYWYRQTLGQGPEFLTYFQNEAQLEKSRLLSDRFSAERPKGSFSTLEIQRTEQGDSAMYLCASSAHFSGNTIYFGEGSWLTVV.

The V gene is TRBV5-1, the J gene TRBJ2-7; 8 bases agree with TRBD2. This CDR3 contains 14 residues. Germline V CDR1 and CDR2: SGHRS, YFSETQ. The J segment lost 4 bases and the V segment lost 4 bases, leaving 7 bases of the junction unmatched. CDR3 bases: TGCGCCAGCAGCGTCCAGCGGGAGCAATACGAGCAGTACTTC. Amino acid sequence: CASSVQREQYEQYF.

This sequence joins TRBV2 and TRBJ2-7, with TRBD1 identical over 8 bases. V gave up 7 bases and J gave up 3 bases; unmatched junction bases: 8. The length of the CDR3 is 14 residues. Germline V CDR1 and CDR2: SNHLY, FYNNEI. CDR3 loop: CASKQDRGGYEQYF. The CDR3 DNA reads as TGTGCCAGCAAACAAGACAGGGGAGGCTACGAGCAGTACTTC. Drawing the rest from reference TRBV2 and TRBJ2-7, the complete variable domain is EPEVTQTPSHQVTQMGQEVILRCVPISNHLYFYWYRQILGQKVEFLVSFYNNEISEKSEIFDDQFSVERPDGSNFTLKIRSTKLEDSAMYFCASKQDRGGYEQYFGPGTRLTVT.